These 20 T cell receptor beta chains came from one sample sequenced in a study of T-cell memory formation after mild COVID-19. TCRdb re-analysed the 5' RACE reads in MiXCR, keeping a single row per CDR3 protein. The table records more than 110,000 distinct CDR3 sequences, about 25% of them present only once. Sequencing was performed on PBMCs or a T cell subset sorted from them (not recorded which). The receptor source for this set is an adult woman who had mild COVID-19 (a few samples of this study predate the infection). Cell type and time point are not known.

The chain links TRBV4-1 to TRBJ2-7; 9 nucleotides align to TRBD1. V lost 0 bases and J lost 5; bases outside the gene matches: 5. The CDR3 spans 15 residues. Germline V gene data show CDR1 as MGHRA and CDR2 as YSYEKL. The CDR3 loop reads CASSQEGQGMNEQYF. In DNA, the CDR3 is TGCGCCAGCAGCCAAGAAGGACAGGGGATGAACGAGCAGTACTTC.

This chain connects TRBV15 to TRBJ2-1; the match to TRBD2 covers 11 bases. This CDR3 region has 19 residues. Germline V gives CDR1 LNHNV, CDR2 YYDKDF (reference sequence). Trimming took 0 bases from V and 5 from J; bases not matched to a gene: 12. Here the CDR3 DNA reads TGTGCCACCAGCAGAGATCTCCCCACTAGCGGGAGAAACCACAATGAGCAGTTCTTC. Translated, it gives CATSRDLPTSGRNHNEQFF.

The V gene is TRBV7-9, the J gene TRBJ1-1; 8 nucleotides line up with TRBD1. The length of the CDR3 is 13 residues. The V gene end was trimmed by 6 bases and the J gene end by 6 bases; junction bases not matched to a gene: 6. Germline CDR1 SEHNR, CDR2 FQNEAQ (reference sequence). In DNA form, the CDR3 reads TGTGCCAGCAGACGGACAGGGTTACCTGAAGCTTTCTTT. This encodes CASRRTGLPEAFF. Variable domain in full (rest from reference TRBV7-9 and TRBJ1-1): DTGVSQNPRHKITKRGQNVTFRCDPISEHNRLYWYRQTLGQGPEFLTYFQNEAQLEKSRLLSDRFSAERPKGSFSTLEIQRTEQGDSAMYLCASRRTGLPEAFFGQGTRLTVV.

V usage is TRBV7-6 and J usage is TRBJ2-1; D perhaps matches TRBD1 (5 bases). Germline-derived CDR1 and CDR2 are SGHVS and FNYEAQ. The V end lost 1 base, the J end lost 0 bases, and 13 bases lay between the germline ends. This CDR3 contains 17 residues. The DNA for the CDR3 is TGTGCCAGCAGCTTAGAAAGGGGCTGGGGCTCCTACAATGAGCAGTTCTTC. It specifies CASSLERGWGSYNEQFF.

This rearrangement joins TRBV20-1 to TRBJ2-1, with 9 bases lining up with TRBD1. The germline CDR1 and CDR2 sequences are DFQATT and SNEGSKA (reference sequence). V shed 1 base and J 3 bases; nucleotides not matched to a gene: 1. This CDR3 region has 14 residues. The CDR3 reads CSARGTGDYNEQFF. CDR3 sequence (DNA): TGCAGTGCTAGAGGGACAGGGGACTACAATGAGCAGTTCTTC.

The CDR3 is CASSAEQGDATEAFF. Written as DNA, the CDR3 is TGTGCCAGCAGCGCAGAACAGGGGGACGCCACTGAAGCTTTCTTT. J is TRBJ1-1 and V is TRBV9; the match to TRBD1 covers 8 bases. This CDR3 region has 15 residues. J lost 4 bases, V lost 3 bases, and 8 bases had no gene match. Germline V gene sequence: CDR1 SGDLS, CDR2 YYNGEE.

This clonotype turned up a few times. This rearrangement joins TRBV12-3 or TRBV12-4 to TRBJ2-2; TRBD2 matches at 7 bases. Unmatched junction bases numbered 2, after V lost 1 base and J lost 3 bases. The CDR3 is made up of 15 amino acids. The CDR3 loop is CASSLGGGYTGELFF. CDR3 sequence (DNA): TGTGCCAGCAGTTTAGGGGGAGGGTACACCGGGGAGCTGTTTTTT.

This clonotype was detected a few times. The chain joins TRBV4-1 to TRBJ2-7; D unclear. This CDR3 is built from 13 residues. Germline CDR1 and CDR2: MGHRA and YSYEKL. Trimming pared 0 bases from V and 4 bases from J, leaving 7 bases between. The CDR3 coding sequence is TGCGCCAGCAGCCAAGATACGGAATACGAGCAGTACTTC. It yields the protein CASSQDTEYEQYF.

This clonotype appeared a few times. The chain is built from TRBV20-1 and TRBJ2-1; D gene uncertain. CDR1 is DFQATT and CDR2 is SNEGSKA in the germline V gene (reference sequence). The V and J ends lost 6 bases and 2 bases respectively, with 20 bases between them. CDR3 length equals 16 residues. CDR3 sequence: CSAEPQVAGAYNEQFF. CDR3 DNA sequence: TGCAGTGCAGAACCCCAGGTGGCAGGAGCCTACAATGAGCAGTTCTTC.

This clonotype was seen a few times. The chain recombines TRBV12-3 or TRBV12-4 with TRBJ2-7; weak D call: TRBD2 (6 bases). The V end was cut by 4 bases, the J end by 5 bases, with 12 bases between. This CDR3 spans 13 amino acids. In DNA form, the CDR3 reads TGTGCCAGCAGTTCTTACGGGAGCGACGAGCAGTACTTC. As protein: CASSSYGSDEQYF.

The sample holds one count of this clonotype. This chain joins TRBV7-9 and TRBJ1-1; D might be TRBD1 (6 bases). The CDR3 sequence is 13 residues long. The V end was cut by 2 bases, the J end by 4 bases, with 8 bases between. Germline V gene sequence: CDR1 SEHNR, CDR2 FQNEAQ (reference sequence). This chain's CDR3 is CASSLPGATEAFF. The CDR3 bases are TGTGCCAGCAGCTTACCGGGGGCCACTGAAGCTTTCTTT.

The chain uses TRBV4-1 and TRBJ1-5; D is possibly TRBD1 (5 bases). The CDR3 has 13 residues. The germline CDR1 and CDR2 sequences are MGHRA and YSYEKL. Between the trimmed V and J ends, which lost 5 bases and 1 base, there was a span of 6 bases. The CDR3, as DNA: TGCGCCAGCAGCGACAGAAGCAATCAGCCCCAGCATTTT. Translation gives CASSDRSNQPQHF.

V is TRBV9 and J is TRBJ2-1; tentatively, D is TRBD2 (6 bases). Germline CDR1 SGDLS, CDR2 YYNGEE. This CDR3 contains 16 residues. V was pared by 1 base and J by 9 bases, with 20 bases between. The CDR3 loop reads CASSVTGDPPSFEQFF. In DNA form, the CDR3 reads TGTGCCAGCAGCGTAACGGGGGACCCACCTTCCTTTGAGCAGTTCTTC.

This clonotype was counted many times. V usage is TRBV7-6 and J usage is TRBJ1-1; 10 nucleotides agree with TRBD1. The V segment lost 4 bases and the J segment 3 bases; nucleotides outside the gene matches: 5. The germline CDR1 and CDR2 sequences are SGHVS and FNYEAQ. This CDR3 spans 15 amino acids. CDR3 sequence (DNA): TGTGCCAGCAGCTCGACAGGGGGCCTGGACACTGAAGCTTTCTTT. Translation gives CASSSTGGLDTEAFF.

The V call is TRBV6-1, the J call TRBJ1-6; 9 positions match TRBD1. This CDR3 contains 16 residues. CDR1 and CDR2 from the germline V gene are MNHNS and SASEGT. V gave up 2 bases and J gave up 9 bases; unmatched junction bases: 8. The CDR3 DNA is TGTGCCAGCAGTGAACCGGCTGGGACAGGGTTTTCACCCCTCCACTTT. Amino acids: CASSEPAGTGFSPLHF.

The chain carries TRBV6-5 and TRBJ2-3; 8 bases are a match to TRBD2. This CDR3 is 16 amino acids long. Looked up from germline, CDR1 is MNHEY and CDR2 is SVGAGI. V gave up 4 bases and J gave up 4 bases; unmatched junction bases: 10. The CDR3 sequence: CASSSGGLGSADTQYF. The CDR3 region has the DNA TGTGCCAGCAGTTCGGGGGGGTTGGGGAGCGCAGATACGCAGTATTTT.

A few counts support this clonotype. The chain uses TRBV27 and TRBJ2-2, with D possibly being TRBD2 (6 bases). Germline V lookup: CDR1 MNHEY, CDR2 SMNVEV (reference sequence). Trimming took 2 bases from V and 3 from J, leaving 7 bases between them. CDR3 size: 14 residues. The CDR3 DNA follows: TGTGCCAGCAGTTTAGCGGGGTACACCGGGGAGCTGTTTTTT. Protein sequence: CASSLAGYTGELFF.

V and J are TRBV11-3 and TRBJ2-5; D possibly matches TRBD1 or TRBD2 (5 bases each). CDR3 length: 17 residues. V was clipped by 5 bases and J by 0 bases, with 19 bases between them. Germline V gene data show CDR1 as SGHNT and CDR2 as YENEEA. The DNA of the CDR3 is TGTGCCAGCAGCCAAGGGGATGGGAGACTGTACCAAGAGACCCAGTACTTC. It is translated as CASSQGDGRLYQETQYF.

CDR3: CASSFPSNLDEQYF. The CDR3 DNA follows: TGTGCCAGCAGCTTCCCCAGCAACCTTGACGAGCAGTACTTC. The chain links TRBV5-6 to TRBJ2-7; D is unresolved. The germline V and J ends were trimmed by 2 bases and 5 bases, with 14 bases remaining between them. This CDR3 spans 14 amino acids. CDR1 is SGHDT and CDR2 is YYEEEE in the germline V gene.

V gene TRBV15 combines with J gene TRBJ2-5; a possible D gene is TRBD2 (6 bases). The CDR3 length is 14 residues. Trimming shortened V by 5 bases and J by 0 bases, and 10 bases separated the two germline ends. Germline CDR1 LNHNV, CDR2 YYDKDF (reference sequence). This CDR3 is CATSGGADQETQYF. The CDR3 bases are TGTGCCACCAGCGGCGGGGCAGACCAAGAGACCCAGTACTTC. The full variable domain, its missing parts supplied by reference TRBV15 and TRBJ2-5, is DAMVIQNPRYQVTQFGKPVTLSCSQTLNHNVMYWYQQKSSQAPKLLFHYYDKDFNNEADTPDNFQSRRPNTSFCFLDIRSPGLGDTAMYLCATSGGADQETQYFGPGTRLLVL.